Listed below are T cell receptor beta chains from one sample, sequenced in a study of blood T cell repertoires in COVID-19. The protocol was immunoSEQ multiplex PCR, while the TCRdb copy is restricted to in-frame clones and leaves out a portion. The repertoire holds under 250,000 clones, 84% seen once, with about 1.5% in the top ten. The material sequenced was peripheral blood. These receptors were taken from a woman between 35 and 50 years old who had recovered from COVID-19. Both conserved end residues are part of each CDR3. D genes are given only for firm matches. Clone size is shown for a subset of rows, as once, few, many or a class of expanded clone.

v_gene	d_gene	abundance	j_gene	CDR3nt	CDR3aa
TRBV19	NA	NA	TRBJ2-7	TGTGCCAGTAGTACGGCAGGGGGGACCTACGAGCAGTACTTC	CASSTAGGTYEQYF
TRBV28	TRBD1	NA	TRBJ1-1	TGTGCCAGCACTCAGGGACAGGGGTACACTGAAGCTTTCTTT	CASTQGQGYTEAFF
TRBV27	TRBD1	few	TRBJ1-4	TGTGCCAGCAGTCCAGCGGACAGGGTTGGGGAAAAACTGTTTTTT	CASSPADRVGEKLFF
TRBV18	TRBD1	few	TRBJ2-1	TGTGCCACTTCACCGGGACAGGGGGACCTCAATGAGCAGTTCTTC	CATSPGQGDLNEQFF
TRBV3-1/TRBV3-2	TRBD1	NA	TRBJ2-1	TGTGCCAGCAGCCTGGGACAGCCATTCTACAATGAGCAGTTCTTC	CASSLGQPFYNEQFF
TRBV9	NA	NA	TRBJ2-7	TGTGCCAGCAGCGTAGAAGGAGGCCCATTCTACGAGCAGTACTTC	CASSVEGGPFYEQYF
TRBV5-1	NA	NA	TRBJ2-1	TGCGCCAGCAGCCCGGACAGTTCTCAGTACAATGAGCAGTTCTTC	CASSPDSSQYNEQFF
TRBV5-1	NA	NA	TRBJ2-2	TGCGCCAGCAGCTTACAGGGTTCACCCACCGGGGAGCTGTTTTTT	CASSLQGSPTGELFF
TRBV25-1	NA	NA	TRBJ2-7	TGTGCCAGCAGTCTAGGGAGCTCCTACGAGCAGTACTTC	CASSLGSSYEQYF
TRBV6-2/TRBV6-3	NA	NA	TRBJ1-5	TGTGCCAGCAGTTCCCCCCGGGGTGGGAGAGGCAATCAGCCCCAGCATTTT	CASSSPRGGRGNQPQHF
TRBV7-2	TRBD1	NA	TRBJ2-3	TGTGCCAGCAGCTCCGACAGGGGGTCAGCAGATACGCAGTATTTT	CASSSDRGSADTQYF
TRBV19	TRBD2	NA	TRBJ2-7	TGTGCCAGTAGTGGGGGGGACGGCCACTACGAGCAGTACTTC	CASSGGDGHYEQYF
TRBV5-4	TRBD2	NA	TRBJ2-2	TGTGCCAGCAAGCGGACTAGCGGGGGGGCAGCCCCCGGGGAGCTGTTTTTT	CASKRTSGGAAPGELFF
TRBV4-1	NA	NA	TRBJ1-5	TGCGCCAGCAGCCAAGAGAGAGATCAGCCCCAGCATTTT	CASSQERDQPQHF
TRBV6-5	NA	NA	TRBJ2-7	TGTGCCAGCAGCCCCGACTGGGCAGGGACCTACGAGCAGTACTTC	CASSPDWAGTYEQYF
TRBV6-5	NA	NA	TRBJ2-1	TGTGCCAGCAGTTCGAGGATTTTCCGCAATGAGCAGTTCTTC	CASSSRIFRNEQFF
TRBV7-9	TRBD1	NA	TRBJ2-1	TGTGCCAGCAGCGAAACGGACAGGGTTAATGAGCAGTTCTTC	CASSETDRVNEQFF
TRBV9	TRBD1	NA	TRBJ2-5	TGTGCCAGCAGCGTAGGGGGACAGGGGCAAGAGACCCAGTACTTC	CASSVGGQGQETQYF
TRBV19	NA	NA	TRBJ1-6	TGTGCCAGGGTTTTCAGGCGCTCCTATAATTCACCCCTCCACTTT	CARVFRRSYNSPLHF
TRBV5-4	NA	NA	TRBJ1-4	TGTGCCAGCAGCTCGACACTTCAGGGCGCGGAAAAACTGTTTTTT	CASSSTLQGAEKLFF
TRBV9	NA	NA	TRBJ2-3	TGTGCCAGCAGCCCCGGGGGGCCTCGCACAGATACGCAGTATTTT	CASSPGGPRTDTQYF
TRBV2	NA	NA	TRBJ2-2	TGTGCCAGCAGCCCGACAGGAGTGAACACCGGGGAGCTGTTTTTT	CASSPTGVNTGELFF
TRBV5-1	NA	NA	TRBJ2-2	TGCGCCAGCAGCTTACAGGGTCCCGGGGAGCTGTTTTTT	CASSLQGPGELFF
TRBV5-4	TRBD1	NA	TRBJ1-1	TGTGCCAGCAGCGACAGGGGGAGCATGAACACTGAAGCTTTCTTT	CASSDRGSMNTEAFF
TRBV5-8	NA	NA	TRBJ2-6	TGTGCCAGCAGCTTGTCCAGGGACTCTGGGGCCAACGTCCTGACTTTC	CASSLSRDSGANVLTF
TRBV10-3	TRBD1	NA	TRBJ2-6	TGTGCCATCAGGATACAGGGGTCCCGTTATGGGGCCAACGTCCTGACTTTC	CAIRIQGSRYGANVLTF
TRBV19	NA	NA	TRBJ2-5	TGTGCCAGTAGTATAGATCAAGGATTAACTGGAGGCCAGTACTTC	CASSIDQGLTGGQYF
TRBV5-1	NA	NA	TRBJ2-2	TGCGCCAGCAGCTTGCGGACGGGGAATACCGGGGAGCTGTTTTTT	CASSLRTGNTGELFF
TRBV18	NA	NA	TRBJ2-7	TGTGCCAGCTCAGCATCGTTGAGTATCTACGAGCAGTACTTC	CASSASLSIYEQYF
TRBV28	TRBD1	NA	TRBJ2-5	TGTGCCAGCAGTCAAAGGACAGGGGTCCACCAAGAGACCCAGTACTTC	CASSQRTGVHQETQYF
TRBV10-2	NA	NA	TRBJ2-7	TGCGCCAGCAGCTTCTCCTACGAGCAGTACTTC	CASSFSYEQYF
TRBV5-1	NA	NA	TRBJ1-1	TGCGCCAGCAGCTTCGCCGGGACACGGAATATGAACACTGAAGCTTTCTTT	CASSFAGTRNMNTEAFF
TRBV24-1	NA	NA	TRBJ1-5	TGTGCCACCAGTGACGCTACAGGCATTAGCAATCAGCCCCAGCATTTT	CATSDATGISNQPQHF
TRBV7-9	NA	NA	TRBJ2-2	TGTGCCAGCAGCTTAAGGAGGGGTCGGGACACCGGGGAGCTGTTTTTT	CASSLRRGRDTGELFF
TRBV5-1	TRBD1	NA	TRBJ1-4	TGCGCCAGCAGCTTCGGGACAGGGATTGGGGAAGAAAAACTGTTTTTT	CASSFGTGIGEEKLFF
TRBV20-1	TRBD1	NA	TRBJ2-7	TGCAGTGCTAGTTTGCTGGACAGGGGTTACGAGCAGTACTTC	CSASLLDRGYEQYF
TRBV30	NA	NA	TRBJ2-7	TGTGCCTGGGGGACGGATGCGGGGGAGCAGTACTTC	CAWGTDAGEQYF
TRBV2	TRBD2	few	TRBJ2-5	TGTGCCAGCAGTGTGGGGACTAGCGGGGGGATTGAGACCCAGTACTTC	CASSVGTSGGIETQYF
TRBV5-1	NA	NA	TRBJ2-2	TGCGCCAGCAGCGAGGGCACCGGGGAGCTGTTTTTT	CASSEGTGELFF
TRBV5-1	TRBD1	NA	TRBJ1-4	TGCGCCAGCAGCGTCAATTCTGGACAGGGAACTAATGAAAAACTGTTTTTT	CASSVNSGQGTNEKLFF
TRBV2	NA	NA	TRBJ1-4	TGTGCCAGCAGGACCAGGGGAAAGGAAAAACTGTTTTTT	CASRTRGKEKLFF
TRBV15	NA	NA	TRBJ1-1	TGTGCCACCAGCAGAGGGGCTGACACTGAAGCTTTCTTT	CATSRGADTEAFF
TRBV5-1	TRBD1	NA	TRBJ1-2	TGCGCCAGCAGCTTGGCCGGCAGGGACAGGGTCTATGGCTACACCTTC	CASSLAGRDRVYGYTF
TRBV5-1	NA	NA	TRBJ1-2	TGCGCCAGCAGCTTACTCCAGGGAACTTCTGGCTACACCTTC	CASSLLQGTSGYTF
TRBV10-3	NA	NA	TRBJ2-3	TGTGCCTCTTACGCCGGTAGCACAGATACGCAGTATTTT	CASYAGSTDTQYF
TRBV4-1	NA	NA	TRBJ1-1	TGCGCCAGCAGCCAAGCCCCAAACAGGGAGAACACTGAAGCTTTCTTT	CASSQAPNRENTEAFF
TRBV9	NA	NA	TRBJ1-3	TGTGCCAGCAGCGTAGGGCAGGGGTATTCTGGAAACACCATATATTTT	CASSVGQGYSGNTIYF